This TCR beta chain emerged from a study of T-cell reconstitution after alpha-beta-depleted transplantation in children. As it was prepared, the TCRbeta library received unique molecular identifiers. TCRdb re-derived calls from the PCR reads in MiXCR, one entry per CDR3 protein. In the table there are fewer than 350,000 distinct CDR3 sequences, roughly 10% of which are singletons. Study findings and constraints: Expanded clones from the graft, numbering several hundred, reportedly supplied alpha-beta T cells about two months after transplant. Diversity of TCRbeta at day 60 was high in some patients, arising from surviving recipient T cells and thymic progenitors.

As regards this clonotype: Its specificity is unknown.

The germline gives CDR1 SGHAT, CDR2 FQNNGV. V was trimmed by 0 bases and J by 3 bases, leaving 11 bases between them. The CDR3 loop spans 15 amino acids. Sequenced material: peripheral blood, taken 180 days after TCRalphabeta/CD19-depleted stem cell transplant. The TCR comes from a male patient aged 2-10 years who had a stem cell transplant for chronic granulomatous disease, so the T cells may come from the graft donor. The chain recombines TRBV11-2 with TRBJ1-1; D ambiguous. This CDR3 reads CASSLESGRHTEAFF. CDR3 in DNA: TGTGCCAGCAGCTTAGAATCTGGCCGTCACACTGAAGCTTTCTTT.